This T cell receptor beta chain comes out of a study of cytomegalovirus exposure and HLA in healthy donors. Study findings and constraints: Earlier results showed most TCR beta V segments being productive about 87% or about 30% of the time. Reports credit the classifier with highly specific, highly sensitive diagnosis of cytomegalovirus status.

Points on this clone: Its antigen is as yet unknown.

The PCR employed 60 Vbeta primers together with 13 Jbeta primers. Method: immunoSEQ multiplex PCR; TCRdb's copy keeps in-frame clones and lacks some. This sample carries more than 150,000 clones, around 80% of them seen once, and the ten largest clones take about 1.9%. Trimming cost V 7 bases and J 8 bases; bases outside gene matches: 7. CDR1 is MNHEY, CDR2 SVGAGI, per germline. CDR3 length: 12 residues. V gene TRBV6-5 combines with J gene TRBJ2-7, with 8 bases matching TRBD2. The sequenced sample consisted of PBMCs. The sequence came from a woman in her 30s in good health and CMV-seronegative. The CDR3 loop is CASTNGGAQQYF. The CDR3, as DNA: TGTGCCAGCACCAACGGGGGGGCTCAGCAGTACTTC.